This T cell receptor beta chain was recorded in a study of cytomegalovirus exposure and HLA in healthy donors. Study-wide background: Earlier results showed roughly 120 million unique TCR beta sequences derived from 150 million to 200 million T cells.

A multiplex PCR was run with 60 Vbeta primers and 13 Jbeta primers. Data came from immunoSEQ multiplex PCR; TCRdb stores just in-frame clones and leaves some out. The sample has some 150,000 clones, just under 65% seen once. The clonotype comes from a woman aged 60-75 years in good health and CMV-seropositive. Sample: PBMCs.

The CDR3: CASSQGIRETQYF. The CDR3 region has the DNA TGTGCCAGCAGCCAGGGGATTAGGGAGACCCAGTACTTC. V gene TRBV7-3 combines with J gene TRBJ2-5, with D perhaps TRBD1 (6 bases). V shed 5 bases and J shed 5 bases, with 12 bases lying between them. Germline lookup yields CDR1 SGHTA and CDR2 FQGTGA. CDR3 size: 13 residues.